This T cell receptor (beta chain) was sequenced during a study of chemoradiotherapy in HPV16-positive cancers. Repeated repertoire sampling spanned the course of chemoradiotherapy. Study conclusions and caveats: In HPV16-positive patients, HPV-responsive T-cell expansion tracked better recurrence-free survival. Non-HPV-specific T cells did not expand in tumors during treatment, whereas candidate HPV-specific clones and E7-related motifs did.

Trimming pared 1 base from V and 4 bases from J, leaving 10 bases between. Germline V CDR1 and CDR2: SNHLY, FYNNEI. The CDR3 runs to 14 residues. Method: immunoSEQ multiplex PCR; TCRdb's copy keeps in-frame clones and lacks some. In the table there are roughly 23,000 clones, about nine tenths of which are singletons. This clone was picked up one time. What it binds is not known. The clonotype was recovered from a human donor with HPV-associated anogenital cancer. This sample comprised blood, obtained from a patient who underwent chemoradiotherapy. J is TRBJ1-2 and V is TRBV2; possibly TRBD1 for D (5 bases). The CDR3 DNA reads TGTGCCAGCAGTGAAGGGGGGGTCCGCTATGGCTACACCTTC. Translated: CASSEGGVRYGYTF.